The TCR beta chain under discussion was sequenced for a study of molecular identifiers for immune sequencing clone quantification. Sorting selected naive CD8 T cells with a CD8+CD4-CCR7+CD45RA+ phenotype. Study-wide results and limits: Underestimated sizes of highly expanded clones could result from identical TCR molecules that share a barcode.

Only a few counts were recorded for this clonotype. Its matching antigen is unknown. The bulk TCR libraries were made with methods described before and with listed TCR primers. TCRdb passed the PCR reads through MiXCR, listing each CDR3 protein once. The sample records approximately 550,000 distinct CDR3 sequences, under 30% being singletons. This CDR3 region has 16 residues. From germline, CDR1 is MDHEN and CDR2 SYDVKM. With V trimmed by 6 bases and J by 0 bases, 9 bases remained unmatched. The specimen sequenced was naive CD8+ T cells from blood, with Jurkat cell RNA spiked in. Subset defined: FACS-sorted CD8+CD4-CCR7+CD45RA+ naive T cells. This clonotype was obtained from a human donor in good health. Some libraries in this study had Jurkat cell RNA spiked in. The rearrangement joins TRBV28 to TRBJ2-3; TRBD1 aligns across 7 bases. The CDR3 sequence is CASSSPRDSSTDTQYF. The CDR3 region has the DNA TGTGCCAGCAGCTCCCCCCGGGACAGTAGCACAGATACGCAGTATTTT. Full variable domain (outside the CDR3, taken from reference TRBV28 and TRBJ2-3): DVKVTQSSRYLVKRTGEKVFLECVQDMDHENMFWYRQDPGLGLRLIYFSYDVKMKEKGDIPEGYSVSREKKERFSLILESASTNQTSMYLCASSSPRDSSTDTQYFGPGTRLTVL.